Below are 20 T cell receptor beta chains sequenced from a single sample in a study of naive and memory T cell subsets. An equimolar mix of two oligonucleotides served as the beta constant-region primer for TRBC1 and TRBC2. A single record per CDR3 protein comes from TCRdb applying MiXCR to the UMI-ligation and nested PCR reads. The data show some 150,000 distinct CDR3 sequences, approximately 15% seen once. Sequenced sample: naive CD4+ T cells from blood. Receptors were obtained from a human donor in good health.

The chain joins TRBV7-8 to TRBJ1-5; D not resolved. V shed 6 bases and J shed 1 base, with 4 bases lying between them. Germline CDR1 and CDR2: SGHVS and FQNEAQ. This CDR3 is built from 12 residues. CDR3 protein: CASRSSNQPQHF. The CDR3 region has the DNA TGTGCCAGCAGGTCCAGCAATCAGCCCCAGCATTTT. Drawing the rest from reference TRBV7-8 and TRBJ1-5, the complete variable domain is GAGVSQSPRYKVAKRGQDVALRCDPISGHVSLFWYQQALGQGPEFLTYFQNEAQLDKSGLPSDRFFAERPEGSVSTLKIQRTQQEDSAVYLCASRSSNQPQHFGDGTRLSIL.

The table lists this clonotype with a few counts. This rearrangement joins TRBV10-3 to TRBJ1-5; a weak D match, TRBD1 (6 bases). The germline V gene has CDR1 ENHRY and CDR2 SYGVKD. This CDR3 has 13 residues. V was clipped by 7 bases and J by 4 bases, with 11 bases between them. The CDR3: CAITQDRNQPQHF. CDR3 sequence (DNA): TGTGCCATCACCCAGGACAGAAATCAGCCCCAGCATTTT.

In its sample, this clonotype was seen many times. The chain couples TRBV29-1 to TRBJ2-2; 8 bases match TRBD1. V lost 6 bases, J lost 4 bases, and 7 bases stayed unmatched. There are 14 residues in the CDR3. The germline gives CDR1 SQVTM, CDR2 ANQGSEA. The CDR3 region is CSVLRGRSTGELFF. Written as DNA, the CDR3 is TGCAGCGTGCTCAGGGGGCGCAGCACCGGGGAGCTGTTTTTT.

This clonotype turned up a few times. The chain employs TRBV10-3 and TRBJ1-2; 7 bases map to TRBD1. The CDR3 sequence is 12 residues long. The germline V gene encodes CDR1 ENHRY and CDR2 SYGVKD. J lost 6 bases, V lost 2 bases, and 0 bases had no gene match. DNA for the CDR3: TGTGCCATCAGTGAGACAGGGGATGGCTACACCTTC. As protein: CAISETGDGYTF.

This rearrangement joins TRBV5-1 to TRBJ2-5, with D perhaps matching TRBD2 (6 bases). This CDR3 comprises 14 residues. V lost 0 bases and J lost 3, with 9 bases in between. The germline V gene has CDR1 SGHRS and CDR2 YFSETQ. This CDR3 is CASSLAGGKETQYF. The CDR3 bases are TGCGCCAGCAGCTTGGCCGGAGGGAAAGAGACCCAGTACTTC.

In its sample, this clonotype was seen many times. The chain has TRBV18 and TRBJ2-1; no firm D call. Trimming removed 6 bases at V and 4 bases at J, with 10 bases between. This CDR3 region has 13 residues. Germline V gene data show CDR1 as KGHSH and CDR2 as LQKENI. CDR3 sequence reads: CASSLSGYNEQFF. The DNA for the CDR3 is TGTGCCAGCTCCCTCAGTGGGTACAATGAGCAGTTCTTC.

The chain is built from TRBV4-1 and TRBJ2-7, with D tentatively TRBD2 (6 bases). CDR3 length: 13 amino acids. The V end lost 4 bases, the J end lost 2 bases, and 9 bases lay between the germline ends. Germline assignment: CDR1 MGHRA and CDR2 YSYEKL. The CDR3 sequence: CASSPEGTYEQYF. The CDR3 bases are TGCGCCAGCAGCCCGGAGGGCACCTACGAGCAGTACTTC.

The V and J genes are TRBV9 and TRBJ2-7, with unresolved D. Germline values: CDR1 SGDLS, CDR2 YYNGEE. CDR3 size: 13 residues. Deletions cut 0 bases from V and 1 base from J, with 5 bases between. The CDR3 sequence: CASSVASSYEQYF. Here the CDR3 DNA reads TGTGCCAGCAGCGTAGCCAGTTCCTACGAGCAGTACTTC.

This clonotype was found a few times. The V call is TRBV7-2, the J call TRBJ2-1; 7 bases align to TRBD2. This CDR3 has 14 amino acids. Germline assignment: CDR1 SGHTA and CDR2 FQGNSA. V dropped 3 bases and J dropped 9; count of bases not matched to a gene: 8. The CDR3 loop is CASSLGTITGEQFF. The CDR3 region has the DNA TGTGCCAGCAGCTTGGGGACTATAACCGGTGAGCAGTTCTTC.

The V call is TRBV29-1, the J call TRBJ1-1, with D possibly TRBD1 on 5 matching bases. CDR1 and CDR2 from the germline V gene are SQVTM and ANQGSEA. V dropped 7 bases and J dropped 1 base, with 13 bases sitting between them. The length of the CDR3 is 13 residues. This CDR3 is CSGAQGWNTEAFF. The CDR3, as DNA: TGCAGCGGCGCGCAGGGTTGGAACACTGAAGCTTTCTTT.

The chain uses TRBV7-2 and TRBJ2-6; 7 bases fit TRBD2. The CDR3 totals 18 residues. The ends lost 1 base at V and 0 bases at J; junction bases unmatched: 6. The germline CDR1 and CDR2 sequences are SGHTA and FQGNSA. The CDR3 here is CASSLGGGRRSGANVLTF. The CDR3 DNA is TGTGCCAGCAGCTTAGGGGGGGGACGGCGCTCTGGGGCCAACGTCCTGACTTTC.

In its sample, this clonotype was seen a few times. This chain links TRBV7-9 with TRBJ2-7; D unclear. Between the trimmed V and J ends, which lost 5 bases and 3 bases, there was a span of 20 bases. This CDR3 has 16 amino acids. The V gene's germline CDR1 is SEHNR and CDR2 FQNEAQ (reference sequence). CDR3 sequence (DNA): TGTGCCAGCAGCCCGCTAGGCGACGGTCCCAACTACGAGCAGTACTTC. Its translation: CASSPLGDGPNYEQYF.

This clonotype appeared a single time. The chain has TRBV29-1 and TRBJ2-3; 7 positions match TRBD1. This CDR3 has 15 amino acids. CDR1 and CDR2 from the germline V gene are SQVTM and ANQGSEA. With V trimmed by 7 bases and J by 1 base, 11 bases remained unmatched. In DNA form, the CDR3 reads TGCAGCGAGAAAACAGGGACAGCTCGCACAGATACGCAGTATTTT. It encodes CSEKTGTARTDTQYF.

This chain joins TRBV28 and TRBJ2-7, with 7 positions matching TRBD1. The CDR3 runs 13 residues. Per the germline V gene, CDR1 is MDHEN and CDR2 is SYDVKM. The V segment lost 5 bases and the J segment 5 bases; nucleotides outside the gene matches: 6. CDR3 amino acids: CASSQQGFNEQYF. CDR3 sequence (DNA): TGTGCCAGCAGTCAACAGGGGTTCAACGAGCAGTACTTC.

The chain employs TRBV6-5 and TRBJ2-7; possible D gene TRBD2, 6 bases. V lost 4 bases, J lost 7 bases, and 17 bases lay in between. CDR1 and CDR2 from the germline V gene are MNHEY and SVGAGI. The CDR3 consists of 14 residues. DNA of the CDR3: TGTGCCAGCAGTTTCCTAGCCGGGAGTCCTGAGCAGTACTTC. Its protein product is CASSFLAGSPEQYF.

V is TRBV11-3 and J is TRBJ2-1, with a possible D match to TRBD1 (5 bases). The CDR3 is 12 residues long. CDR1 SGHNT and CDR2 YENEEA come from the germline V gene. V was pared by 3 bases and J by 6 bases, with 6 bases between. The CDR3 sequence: CASSFDSNEQFF. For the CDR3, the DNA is TGTGCCAGCAGCTTCGACAGCAATGAGCAGTTCTTC.

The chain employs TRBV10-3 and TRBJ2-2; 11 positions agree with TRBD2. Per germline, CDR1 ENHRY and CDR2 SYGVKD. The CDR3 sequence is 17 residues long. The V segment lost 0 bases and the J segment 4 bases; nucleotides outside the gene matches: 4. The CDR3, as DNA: TGTGCCATCAGTGAGTCGATAGGACTAGCGGGCACCGGGGAGCTGTTTTTT. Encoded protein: CAISESIGLAGTGELFF.

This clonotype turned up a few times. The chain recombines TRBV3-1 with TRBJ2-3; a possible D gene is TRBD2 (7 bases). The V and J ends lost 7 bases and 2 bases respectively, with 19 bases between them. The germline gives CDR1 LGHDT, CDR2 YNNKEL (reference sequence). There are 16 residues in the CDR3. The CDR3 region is CASTVGGLADTDTQYF. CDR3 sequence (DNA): TGTGCCAGCACCGTAGGGGGTCTAGCGGACACAGATACGCAGTATTTT.

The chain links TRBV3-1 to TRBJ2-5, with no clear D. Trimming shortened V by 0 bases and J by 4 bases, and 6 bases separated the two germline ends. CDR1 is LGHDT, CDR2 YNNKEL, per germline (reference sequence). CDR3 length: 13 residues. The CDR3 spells CASSQDWSETQYF. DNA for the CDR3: TGTGCCAGCAGCCAAGATTGGTCAGAGACCCAGTACTTC.

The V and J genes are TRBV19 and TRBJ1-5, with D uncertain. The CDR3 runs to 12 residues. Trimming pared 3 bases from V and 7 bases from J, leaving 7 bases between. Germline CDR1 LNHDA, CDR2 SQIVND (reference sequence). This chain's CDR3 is CASSIVRQPQHF. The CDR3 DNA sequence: TGTGCCAGTAGTATCGTACGACAGCCCCAGCATTTT.